This TCR beta chain was observed in a study of cytomegalovirus exposure and HLA in healthy donors listed by TCRdb under 2017. About the investigation overall: In an earlier analysis of approximately 640 of the donors, approximately 260 Gb of sequence data and 117 million unique TCR beta sequences from 180 million or so T cells were reported. Roughly 300 gigabases of sequencing data and around 85 million unique TCR sequences made up an early release that covered over 550 HLA-typed donors. The genetic ancestry cluster associated with self-reported Caucasian donors included around 76% of the roughly 400 genotyped donors. The study aimed to test whether cataloging public T cell receptors could reveal signatures of past pathogen exposure. The study profiled the T cell repertoires of 666 subjects by immunosequencing and related them to cytomegalovirus serostatus. Besides the first cohort of under 700 subjects, a separate validation cohort made up of some 110 different subjects was used. To predict cytomegalovirus infection status, the study brought together high-throughput TCR immunosequencing, statistical association of individual TCRs with disease status, and machine learning. A later analysis re-analyzed previously published TCR beta repertoires from 666 donors and added high-resolution HLA genotyping to study TCR occurrence patterns. In the later analysis, no new phenotypic data were used to find candidate immune exposures; instead, reliance was placed on TCR beta sequences and their occurrence across donors. An earlier analysis of more than 450 of the donors used high-throughput TCR beta sequencing to judge whether each TCR beta V gene segment behaved as functional or pseudogenic. Donor age, sex, ethnicity and CMV serostatus were collected together with the repertoire data. A later genetic analysis used genome-wide SNP genotypes for about three fifths of the 666 donors, treating that subset as a discovery cohort. Every repertoire in the discovery cohort had been generated on one and the same sequencing platform. HLA typing covered class I and class II loci at four-digit resolution. Typing coverage varied by locus: roughly 629-640 donors for A, B, C, DRB1 and DQB1; approximately 560 for DQA1; over 600 for DPA1; roughly 450 for DPB1. Several DR-DQ haplotypes were handled as single units for association and clustering because linkage in the cohort was strong. On average, about 200,000 unique TCR beta nucleotide sequences were sequenced per donor among 350 to 400 genotyped donors of the cohort, with approximately 18% of those sequences being non-productive.

For this clone: What this receptor recognizes is not known. No qualities accompany the bases; no much larger clone lies one base away.

As encoded in the germline V gene, CDR1 is SQVTM while CDR2 is ANQGSEA. Reading from cysteine to phenylalanine, the CDR3 counts 13 amino acids. Only the CDR3 DNA stays, 39 bases, in frame from base 1. In total, about 650 healthy bone marrow donors made up the cohort. All cohort members were sampled while nominally healthy, although unrecorded immune exposures were likely present. The donor tested CMV seronegative and was one of the 352 seronegative cohort members. Each donor provided a peripheral blood sample, and peripheral blood mononuclear cells were used for TCR beta sequencing. Genomic DNA was extracted from the blood cell samples with the Qiagen DNeasy Blood Extraction Kit. Here is what the overall study found, with its caveats: In a later analysis, most CMV-associated TCR beta chains were found to appear HLA-restricted, with HLA associations seemingly driven largely by CMV exposure. In both the original and validation cohorts, the classifier was reported to diagnose cytomegalovirus status with high specificity and sensitivity. The study gave a list of 150 to 200 TCR beta chains associated with cytomegalovirus. Because the 87-base-pair reads could not distinguish some IMGT-functional V segments, including TRBV6-2 and TRBV6-3, those segments were excluded. Most TCR sequences were seen in very few donors, while some public TCRs were found in many individuals. A further reported finding was that TCR beta sequences accurately predicted the HLA-A and HLA-B alleles for most subjects in the first cohort. Compared with the approximately 670-donor mean, donors in an Asian-associated ancestry cluster had fewer N-insertions in productive TCRs, according to a later genetic analysis. Broadly in line with IMGT annotations, most TCR beta V segments showed up in productive rearrangements about 90% or about 30% of the time in an earlier analysis of under 700 of the donors. The authors suggested that the approach could potentially be generalized to other disease states and immunological phenotypes. In a later analysis, HLA-associated TCR beta chains showed more clonal expansion and lower generation probabilities than non-associated chains that were equally common. A later analysis found that TCR association rates varied across HLA loci, with DRB1 alleles showing the most associated TCRs and HLA-C alleles the fewest. A later analysis reported that several top co-occurrence clusters appeared linked to parvovirus B19, influenza, CMV and Epstein-Barr virus. Because HLA typing was unavailable for some donors at each locus, only the typed subset was used in association tests. For the cohort, immune exposure information was limited to CMV serostatus. In a later analysis, some 18,000 TCR beta sequences were associated with specific HLA alleles at a false discovery rate of 0.05. When HLA alleles, especially DR and DQ, strongly co-occurred, TCR associations were difficult to assign to individual alleles. Sequencing depth was assumed to be roughly uniform across donors in the presence/absence analyses, though that assumption may not hold. An association between a missense DCLRE1C variant and V-gene and J-gene trimming of TCR beta chains was found in a later genetic analysis and replicated in an independent cohort. In this cohort, only TCR beta chains were sequenced, and detectable features were limited by the absence of alpha or paired-chain data. A few of the identified cytomegalovirus-associated TCR beta chains were confirmed in vitro to be specific for cytomegalovirus antigens. Some 15 rarely observed V segments, including chromosome 9 orphons, were excluded from the earlier analysis of approximately 600 of the donors because counts were too low. The sequencing pipeline was judged likely to have produced a cluster of highly shared sequence variants as a technical artifact. Correlated functional status among segregating V segments might reflect linkage disequilibrium, but an unknown experimental factor could not be ruled out.

Libraries were built with the immunoSEQ multiplex PCR assay. For the multiplex PCR, a mixture combining 60 forward primers for TCR Vbeta segments and 13 reverse primers for TCR Jbeta segments was used. A multiplex PCR assay on genomic DNA amplified the CDR3 region of rearranged TCR beta genes. The Illumina HiSeq System was used to sequence the amplified TCR beta libraries as 87-base-pair reads. The authors' pipeline ran thus. In a later analysis, tens of millions of unique TCR beta chains were counted across the 650 to 750 repertoires, and roughly 9.9 million of these chains were shared by at least two donors. Raw reads were error-corrected and collapsed into unique sequences by a nearest-neighbor algorithm in which closely related sequences were merged to remove PCR and sequencing errors. To assign V, D and J gene segments, CDR3 sequences were aligned to IMGT reference sequences. For a sequence to be retained, a match of at least six nucleotides was required to both a V gene segment and a J gene segment. A rearrangement was called productive if the CDR3 had no stop codons and remained in frame with V and J, and every other rearrangement was called non-productive. CDR3 was defined according to IMGT convention as the region running from the second conserved V-encoded cysteine to the conserved J-encoded phenylalanine. Sequences without an unambiguous match to a single V gene segment were excluded from the earlier analysis of a few hundred of the donors. An earlier analysis of a few hundred of the donors classified V segments as functional when productive rearrangements were above 56.7% and as segregating when the standard deviation between donors was above 5%. To diagnose cytomegalovirus status from the catalog of TCR beta chain sequences, a statistical classification framework was built. In a later analysis, V and J genes were assigned by comparing TCR nucleotide sequences against IMGT/GENE-DB human TR gene sequences. The TCRdist pipeline was used in a later analysis to assign CDR3 sequences and most-parsimonious VDJ recombination scenarios. In a later analysis, each TCR beta chain was defined by its CDR3 amino acid sequence together with its V-gene family, and reads lacking a unique V-gene family were excluded. As a way to deal with suspected cross-contamination and a sequencing artifact, a later analysis dropped 500 to 700 nucleotide sequences that were highly shared and had low generation probability. A later analysis calculated a clonal expansion index for each public chain from normalized within-repertoire ranks of inferred template counts. In a later analysis, generation probabilities were computed using a VDJ recombination model fitted to out-of-frame rearrangements, and the results were checked against IGoR. In a later analysis, TCR-TCR, TCR-HLA and TCR-CMV co-occurrence was scored with hypergeometric tests, and a repertoire-size bias correction was applied to TCR pairs. To estimate false discovery rates, a later analysis permuted the HLA or CMV assignments 20 times. In a later analysis, co-occurring TCRs were grouped using DBSCAN, with TCRdist sequence similarity added in when clustering inside HLA-allele-positive subsets. For co-occurrence clustering, repertoires with fewer than 30,000 or more than 120,000 public chains were excluded, along with four or five repertoires with anomalous nucleotide sharing. In TCRdb, the immuneACCESS table is reduced to in-frame sequences with V and J assigned. These tables do not hold every clone; where another copy was compared, an unresolved V gene accounts for under half, and the others remain unexplained. The DNA was the basis for D and trimming; V, J and clone size are from that table. Recorded for this sample are 130,000 or so clones; 77% of them occurred a single time. Together, the top ten hold around 1.5% of the sample.

The chain is made from TRBV29-1 and TRBJ2-5; a tentative D match to TRBD2 spans 7 bases. Near its end, the DNA agrees better with TRBJ2-7, so the J call may be wrong. Sequences were obtained from PBMCs. The sequence was obtained from a female donor in good health and CMV-seronegative. The CDR3 reads CSVEDRGAGEQYF. DNA sequence: TGCAGCGTTGAAGATCGGGGGGCCGGCGAGCAGTACTTC.